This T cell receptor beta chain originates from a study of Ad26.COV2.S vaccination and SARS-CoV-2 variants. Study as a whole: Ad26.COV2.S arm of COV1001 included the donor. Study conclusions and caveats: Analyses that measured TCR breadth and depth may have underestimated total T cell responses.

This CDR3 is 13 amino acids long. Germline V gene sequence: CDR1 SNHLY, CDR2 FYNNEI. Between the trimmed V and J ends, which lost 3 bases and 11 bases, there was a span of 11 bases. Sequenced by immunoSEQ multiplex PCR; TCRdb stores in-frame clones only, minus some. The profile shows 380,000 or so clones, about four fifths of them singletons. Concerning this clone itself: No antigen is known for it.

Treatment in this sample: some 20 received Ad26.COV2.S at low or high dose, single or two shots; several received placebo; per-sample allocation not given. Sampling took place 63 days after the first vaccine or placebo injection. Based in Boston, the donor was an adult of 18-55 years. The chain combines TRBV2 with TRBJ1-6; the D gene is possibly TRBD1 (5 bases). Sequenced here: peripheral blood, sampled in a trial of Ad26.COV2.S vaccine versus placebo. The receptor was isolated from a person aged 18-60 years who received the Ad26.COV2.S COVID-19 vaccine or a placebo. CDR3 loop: CASSDQGVAPLHF. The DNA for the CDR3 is TGTGCCAGCAGTGATCAGGGAGTCGCACCCCTCCACTTT.